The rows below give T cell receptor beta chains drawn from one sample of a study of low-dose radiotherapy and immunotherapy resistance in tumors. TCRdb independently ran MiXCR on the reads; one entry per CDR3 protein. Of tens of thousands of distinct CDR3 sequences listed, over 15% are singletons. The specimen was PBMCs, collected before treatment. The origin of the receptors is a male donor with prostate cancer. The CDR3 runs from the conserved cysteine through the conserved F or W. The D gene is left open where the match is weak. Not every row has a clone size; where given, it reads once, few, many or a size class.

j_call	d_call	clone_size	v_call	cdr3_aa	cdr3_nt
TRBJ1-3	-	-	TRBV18	CASSPNAGNSGNTIYF	TGTGCCAGCTCACCGAACGCAGGAAACTCTGGAAACACCATATATTTT
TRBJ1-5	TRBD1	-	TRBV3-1	CASSQDGTGVQPQHF	TGTGCCAGCAGCCAAGATGGGACAGGGGTTCAGCCCCAGCATTTT
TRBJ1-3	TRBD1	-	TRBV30	CAFQGEERGPGNTIYF	TGTGCCTTCCAGGGGGAGGAACGAGGACCTGGAAACACCATATATTTT
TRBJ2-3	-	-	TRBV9	CASSRVPSSTDTQYF	TGTGCCAGCAGTCGTGTCCCATCTAGCACAGATACGCAGTATTTT
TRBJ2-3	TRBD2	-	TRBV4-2	CASSQGKGGGAWTDTQYF	TGTGCCAGCAGCCAAGGGAAGGGCGGGGGGGCCTGGACAGATACGCAGTATTTT
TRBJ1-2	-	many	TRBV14	CASSVIPGSGGYTF	TGTGCCAGCAGCGTCATACCAGGGTCAGGAGGCTACACCTTC
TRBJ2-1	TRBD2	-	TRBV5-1	CASSLVASGEGEQFF	TGCGCCAGCAGCTTGGTGGCTAGCGGGGAAGGGGAGCAGTTCTTC
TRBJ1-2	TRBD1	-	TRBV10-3	CAISEGTANYGYTF	TGTGCCATCAGTGAAGGGACAGCGAACTATGGCTACACCTTC
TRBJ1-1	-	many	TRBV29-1	CSVVPQGNTEAFF	TGCAGCGTTGTGCCCCAGGGGAACACTGAAGCTTTCTTT
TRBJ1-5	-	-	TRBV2	CASNWEGLRQPQHF	TGTGCCAGCAACTGGGAGGGGCTCCGGCAGCCCCAGCATTTT
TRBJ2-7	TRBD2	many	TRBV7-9	CASSSSGTYEQYF	TGTGCCAGCAGCTCGAGCGGGACCTACGAGCAGTACTTC
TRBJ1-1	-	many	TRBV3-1	CASSPPGRMNTEAFF	TGTGCCAGCAGCCCACCCGGTCGGATGAACACTGAAGCTTTCTTT
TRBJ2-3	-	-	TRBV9	CASSVGRFSTDTQYF	TGTGCCAGCAGCGTAGGGCGGTTTAGCACAGATACGCAGTATTTT
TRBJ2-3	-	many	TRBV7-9	CASIPRGVADTQYF	TGTGCCAGCATCCCGAGGGGGGTAGCAGATACGCAGTATTTT
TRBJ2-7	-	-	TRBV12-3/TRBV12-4	CASSPGDSYEQYF	TGTGCCAGCAGTCCCGGCGATTCCTACGAGCAGTACTTC
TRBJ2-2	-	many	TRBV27	CASSRGMVTGELFF	TGTGCCAGTAGCAGGGGAATGGTCACCGGGGAGCTGTTTTTT
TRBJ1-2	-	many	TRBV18	CASSPDNYGYTF	TGTGCCAGCTCACCGGATAACTATGGCTACACCTTC
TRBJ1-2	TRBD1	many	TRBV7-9	CASVRGGAGYTF	TGTGCCAGCGTCAGGGGGGGAGCCGGCTACACCTTC
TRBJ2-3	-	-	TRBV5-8	CASSGGASTFVDTQYF	TGTGCCAGCAGCGGAGGGGCTAGTACCTTCGTAGATACGCAGTATTTT
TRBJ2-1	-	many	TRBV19	CASSQLEGEQFF	TGTGCCAGTAGTCAATTAGAAGGTGAGCAGTTCTTC
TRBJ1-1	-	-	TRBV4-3	CASRGPNTEAFF	TGCGCCAGCAGGGGCCCGAACACTGAAGCTTTCTTT
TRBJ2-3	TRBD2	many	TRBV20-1	CSATGLAGVTDTQYF	TGCAGTGCTACCGGACTAGCGGGAGTCACAGATACGCAGTATTTT
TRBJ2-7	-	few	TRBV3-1	CASSQGADSPYEQYF	TGTGCCAGCAGCCAAGGGGCGGATAGCCCCTACGAGCAGTACTTC
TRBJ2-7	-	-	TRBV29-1	CSVQQGYEQYF	TGCAGCGTTCAACAGGGCTACGAGCAGTACTTC
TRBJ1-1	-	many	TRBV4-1	CASSHLRAPRTYTEAFF	TGCGCCAGCAGCCACTTAAGGGCCCCCCGGACTTATACTGAAGCTTTCTTT
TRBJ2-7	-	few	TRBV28	CASSPQGHDEQYF	TGTGCCAGCAGTCCCCAGGGACACGACGAGCAGTACTTC
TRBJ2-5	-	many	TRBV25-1	CASSESVGRETQYF	TGTGCCAGCAGTGAAAGTGTAGGCAGAGAGACCCAGTACTTC
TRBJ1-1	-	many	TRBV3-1	CASSPAESEAFF	TGTGCCAGCAGCCCGGCTGAAAGTGAAGCTTTCTTT
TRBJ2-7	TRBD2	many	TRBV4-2	CASSLTSGDLYEQYF	TGTGCCAGCAGCCTGACTAGCGGGGACCTCTACGAGCAGTACTTC
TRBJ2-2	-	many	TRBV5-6	CASTPRVFAGELFF	TGTGCCAGCACCCCCCGGGTTTTCGCCGGGGAGCTGTTTTTT
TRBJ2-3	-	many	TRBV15	CATSRDVGGTDTQYF	TGTGCCACCAGCAGAGATGTTGGGGGCACAGATACGCAGTATTTT
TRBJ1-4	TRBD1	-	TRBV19	CASSQGAANEKLFF	TGTGCCAGTAGCCAGGGGGCAGCTAATGAAAAACTGTTTTTT
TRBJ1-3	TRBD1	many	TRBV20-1	CSARGTGAVSSGNTIYF	TGCAGTGCTAGAGGGACAGGGGCAGTTTCCTCTGGAAACACCATATATTTT
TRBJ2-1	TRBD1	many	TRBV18	CASSPGQDNEQFF	TGTGCCAGCTCACCGGGACAGGACAATGAGCAGTTCTTC
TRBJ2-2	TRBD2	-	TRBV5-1	CASSLLAGDGELFF	TGCGCCAGCAGCCTCCTAGCGGGGGACGGGGAGCTGTTTTTT
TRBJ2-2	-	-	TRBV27	CASSTLGYTGELFF	TGTGCCAGCAGTACCTTAGGGTACACCGGGGAGCTGTTTTTT
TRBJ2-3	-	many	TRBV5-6	CASSLAPGVDTQYF	TGTGCCAGCAGCTTGGCCCCTGGGGTAGATACGCAGTATTTT
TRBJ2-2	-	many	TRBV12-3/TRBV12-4	CASSSDRTTGELFF	TGTGCCAGCAGCTCTGACAGGACCACCGGGGAGCTGTTTTTT
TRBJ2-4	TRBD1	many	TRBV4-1	CASSRRDSRMAKNIQYF	TGCGCCAGCAGCAGACGGGACAGCCGTATGGCCAAAAACATTCAGTACTTC
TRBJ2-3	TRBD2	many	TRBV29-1	CSVTSGGETDTQYF	TGCAGCGTCACTAGCGGGGGGGAGACAGATACGCAGTATTTT
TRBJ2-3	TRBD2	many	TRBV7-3	CASSSSLLAGGRGSDTQYF	TGTGCCAGCAGTTCAAGTTTACTAGCGGGGGGCCGGGGGTCGGATACGCAGTATTTT
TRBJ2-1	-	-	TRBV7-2	CASSDAHNEQFF	TGTGCCAGCAGCGACGCTCACAATGAGCAGTTCTTC
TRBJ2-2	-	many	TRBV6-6	CASSYLLIRDESTGELFF	TGTGCCAGCAGTTACTTGTTAATCCGGGACGAAAGCACCGGGGAGCTGTTTTTT
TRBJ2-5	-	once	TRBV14	CASSRARGFQETQYF	TGTGCCAGCAGCCGGGCCCGGGGGTTCCAAGAGACCCAGTACTTC
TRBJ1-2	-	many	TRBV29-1	CSVDYRTTYGYTF	TGCAGCGTTGACTATCGGACAACATATGGCTACACCTTC
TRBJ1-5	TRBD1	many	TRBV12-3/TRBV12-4	CASSLVGQGQPQHF	TGTGCCAGCAGTTTAGTGGGACAGGGACAGCCCCAGCATTTT
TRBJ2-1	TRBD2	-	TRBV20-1	CSFSLAGSSYNEQFF	TGCAGTTTCTCCCTAGCGGGTTCCTCCTACAATGAGCAGTTCTTC
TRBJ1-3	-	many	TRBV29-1	CSAQSFSGNTIYF	TGCAGCGCACAGAGTTTCTCTGGAAACACCATATATTTT
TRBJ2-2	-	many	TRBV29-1	CSVARGSGELFF	TGCAGCGTTGCCAGGGGCTCCGGGGAGCTGTTTTTT
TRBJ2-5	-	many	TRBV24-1	CATSDSGSFQETQYF	TGTGCCACCAGTGATTCAGGGTCTTTCCAAGAGACCCAGTACTTC
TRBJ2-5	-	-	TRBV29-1	CSVDGTAEETQYF	TGCAGCGTTGACGGGACGGCCGAAGAGACCCAGTACTTC
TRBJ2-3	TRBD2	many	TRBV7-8	CASSPRRDYATDTQYF	TGTGCCAGCAGCCCGCGCCGGGACTACGCCACAGATACGCAGTATTTT